This T cell receptor (beta chain) appears in the sequencing data of a study of regulatory T cells in long-lasting Graves disease. The CDR3 is 14 residues long. V lost 4 bases, J lost 0 bases, and 10 bases lay in between. Germline V gives CDR1 MNHNS, CDR2 SASEGT. The time point is: newly diagnosed GD, antithyroid drugs for less than 3 months. After RNA was extracted from PBMCs, the TCR library was made from it. Study-level results: Persistent Graves' patients showed less TCR diversity than newly diagnosed patients showed. Patients with persistent disease shared 2,500 to 3,500 public clonotypes, outpacing the approximately 920 shared by new patients.

TCR beta libraries were built with iRepertoire HTBI primers and Arm-PCR of CDR3 regions. TCRdb ran MiXCR on the multiplex PCR reads and lists one entry per CDR3 protein. The sample lists just over 600,000 distinct CDR3 sequences, about 16% seen once, with around a sixth in the top ten. This clonotype was seen at least ten times. Its antigen remains unknown. The same sample was also used in a study of T cells in Graves' hyperthyroidism and ophthalmopathy. That investigation notes: Exclusion criteria comprised uncontrolled infection, other autoimmune disease, pregnancy or lactation. The HTBI primer set was used in a first-round RT-PCR of the TCR CDR3.

The clonotype was recovered from a woman in her 30s with Graves disease. V and J are TRBV6-1 and TRBJ2-7; weak D call: TRBD1 (5 bases). Sequencing was performed on peripheral blood mononuclear cells (PBMCs), taken at new diagnosis, from a patient treated with antithyroid drugs. This CDR3 is CASSARGDSYEQYF. CDR3 sequence (DNA): TGTGCCAGCAGTGCTAGGGGCGACTCCTACGAGCAGTACTTC.